One and the same sample provided the 2 T cell receptor beta chains below, sequenced in a study of T cell responses to AZD1222 COVID-19 vaccine. Generated by immunoSEQ multiplex PCR, the TCRdb table keeps only in-frame clones and is missing some. The data contain around 140,000 clones, roughly nine tenths of them seen just once; the ten biggest clones take up more than 1.5%. Here the sequenced sample was peripheral blood, taken on day 0 of AZD1222 vaccination. The receptors come from an adult in good health.

V is TRBV28 and J is TRBJ2-4; D gene uncertain. CDR1 and CDR2 (germline): MDHEN, SYDVKM. The CDR3 has 14 residues. V lost 6 bases, J lost 0 bases, and 9 bases lay in between. The CDR3 reads CASRSDLAKNIQYF. In DNA, the CDR3 is TGTGCCAGCAGGTCGGATCTAGCCAAAAACATTCAGTACTTC.

Written as DNA, the CDR3 is TGTGCCACCAGGAATGACAGGGGCGAGCAGTACTTC. It specifies CATRNDRGEQYF. The chain couples TRBV24-1 to TRBJ2-7; 8 nucleotides match TRBD1. Germline lookup yields CDR1 KGHDR and CDR2 SFDVKD. V shed 7 bases and J 6 bases; nucleotides not matched to a gene: 4. The CDR3 loop spans 12 amino acids.